Described below is a single T cell receptor (beta chain) sequence and its context. V was clipped by 6 bases and J by 2 bases, with 17 bases between them. The CDR3 is 15 amino acids. Germline CDR1 and CDR2: MNHEY and SMNVEV (reference sequence). The sample belongs to a study of OX40 agonist ivuxolimab in advanced cancers. Background on the study: Ivuxolimab, an antibody acting as an agonist of OX40 (CD134), was used to treat patients. Therapy given before enrollment (anti-PD-1, anti-PD-L1 or anti-CTLA-4) was allowed, and over 35% had some.

Sequencing used immunoSEQ multiplex PCR; TCRdb keeps in-frame clones, though not all of them. The sample shows about 90,000 clones, roughly 93% of them seen only once. The sequences come from CD4+ or CD8+ T cells sorted from blood, collected in a trial of the OX40 agonist ivuxolimab. The chain has TRBV27 and TRBJ2-7; TRBD2 is a possible D gene (7 bases). The TCR comes from an adult with an advanced solid tumor such as melanoma, head and neck, liver or kidney cancer. CDR3 in DNA: TGTGCCAGCAGCACGATCCCCGGGGGGCCCTACGAGCAGTACTTC. Residues: CASSTIPGGPYEQYF.